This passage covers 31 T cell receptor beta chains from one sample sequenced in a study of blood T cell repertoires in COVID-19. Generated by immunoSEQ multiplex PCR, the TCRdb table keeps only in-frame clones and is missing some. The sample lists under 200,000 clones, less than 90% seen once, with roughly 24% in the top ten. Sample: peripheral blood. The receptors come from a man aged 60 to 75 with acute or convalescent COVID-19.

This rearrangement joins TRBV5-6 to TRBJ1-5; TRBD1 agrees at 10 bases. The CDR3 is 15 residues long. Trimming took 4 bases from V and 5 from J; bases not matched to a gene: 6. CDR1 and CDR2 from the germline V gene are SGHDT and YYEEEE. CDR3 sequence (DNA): TGTGCCAGCAGCCTCGGGACAGGGGACGATCAGCCCCAGCATTTT. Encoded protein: CASSLGTGDDQPQHF.

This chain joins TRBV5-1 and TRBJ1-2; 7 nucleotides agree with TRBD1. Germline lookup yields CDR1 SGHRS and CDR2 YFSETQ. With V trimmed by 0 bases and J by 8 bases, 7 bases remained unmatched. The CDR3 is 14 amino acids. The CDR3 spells CASSLARQGGGYTF. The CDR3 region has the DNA TGCGCCAGCAGCTTGGCTAGACAGGGTGGCGGCTACACCTTC.

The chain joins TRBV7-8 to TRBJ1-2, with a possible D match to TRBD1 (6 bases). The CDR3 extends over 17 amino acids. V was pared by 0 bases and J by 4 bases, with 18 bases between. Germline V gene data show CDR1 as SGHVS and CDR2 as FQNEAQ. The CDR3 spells CASSLALSGAGVYGYTF. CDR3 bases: TGTGCCAGCAGCTTAGCGCTGTCGGGGGCGGGGGTCTATGGCTACACCTTC.

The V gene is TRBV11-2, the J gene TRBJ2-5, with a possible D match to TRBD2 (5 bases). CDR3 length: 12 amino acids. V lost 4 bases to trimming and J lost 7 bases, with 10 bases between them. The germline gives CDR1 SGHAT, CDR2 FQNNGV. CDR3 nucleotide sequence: TGTGCCAGCAGCTACTATCGGGGGACCCAGTACTTC. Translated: CASSYYRGTQYF.

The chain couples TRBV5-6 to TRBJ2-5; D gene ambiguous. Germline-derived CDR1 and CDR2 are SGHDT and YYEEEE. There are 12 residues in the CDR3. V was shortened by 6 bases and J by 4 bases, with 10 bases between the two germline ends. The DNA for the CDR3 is TGTGCCAGCACCGTTGGCCCAGAGACCCAGTACTTC. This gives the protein CASTVGPETQYF.

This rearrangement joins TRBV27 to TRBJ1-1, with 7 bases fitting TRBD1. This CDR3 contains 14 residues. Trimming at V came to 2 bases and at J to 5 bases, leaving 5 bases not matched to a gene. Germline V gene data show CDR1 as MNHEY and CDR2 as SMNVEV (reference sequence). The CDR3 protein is CASSLIRGRTEAFF. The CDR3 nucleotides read TGTGCCAGCAGTTTAATCAGGGGGAGGACTGAAGCTTTCTTT.

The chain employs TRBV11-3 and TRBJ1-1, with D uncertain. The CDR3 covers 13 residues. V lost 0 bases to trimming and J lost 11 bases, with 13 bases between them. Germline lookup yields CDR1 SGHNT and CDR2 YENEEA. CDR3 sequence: CASSLDRRAAAFF. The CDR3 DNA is TGTGCCAGCAGCTTAGATCGGAGGGCGGCGGCTTTCTTT.

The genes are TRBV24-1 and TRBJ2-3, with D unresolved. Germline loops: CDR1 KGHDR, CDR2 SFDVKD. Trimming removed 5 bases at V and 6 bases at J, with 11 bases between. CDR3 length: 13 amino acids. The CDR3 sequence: CATSAPPGDTQYF. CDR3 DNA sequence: TGTGCCACCAGTGCCCCCCCCGGGGATACGCAGTATTTT.

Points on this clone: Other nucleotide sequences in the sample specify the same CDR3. The CDR3 region is CASSFPGQGAGGYTF. DNA for the CDR3: TGTGCCAGCAGCTTCCCGGGACAGGGGGCTGGTGGCTACACCTTC. The genes are TRBV5-6 and TRBJ1-2, with 12 positions matching TRBD1. V gave up 2 bases and J gave up 7 bases; unmatched junction bases: 6. There are 15 residues in the CDR3. The germline gives CDR1 SGHDT, CDR2 YYEEEE.

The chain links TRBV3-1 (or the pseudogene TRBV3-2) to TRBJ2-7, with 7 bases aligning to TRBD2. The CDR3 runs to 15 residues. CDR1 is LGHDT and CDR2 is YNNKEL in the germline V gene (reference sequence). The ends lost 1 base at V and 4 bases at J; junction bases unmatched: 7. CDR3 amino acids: CASSQGPSGQYEQYV. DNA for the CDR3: TGTGCCAGCAGCCAAGGTCCTAGCGGACAATACGAGCAGTACGTC.

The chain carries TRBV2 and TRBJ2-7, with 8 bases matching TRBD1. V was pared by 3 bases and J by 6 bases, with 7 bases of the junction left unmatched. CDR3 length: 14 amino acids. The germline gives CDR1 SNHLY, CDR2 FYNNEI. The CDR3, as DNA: TGTGCCAGCAGTGATGGCAGGGGGCGCGTCGAGCAGTACGTC. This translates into CASSDGRGRVEQYV.

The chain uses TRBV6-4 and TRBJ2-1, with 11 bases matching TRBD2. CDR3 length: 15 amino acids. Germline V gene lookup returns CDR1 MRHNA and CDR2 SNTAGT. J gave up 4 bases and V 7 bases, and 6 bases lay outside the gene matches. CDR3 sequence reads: CASTPLAGAYNEQFF. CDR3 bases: TGTGCCAGCACCCCACTAGCGGGGGCATACAATGAGCAGTTCTTC.

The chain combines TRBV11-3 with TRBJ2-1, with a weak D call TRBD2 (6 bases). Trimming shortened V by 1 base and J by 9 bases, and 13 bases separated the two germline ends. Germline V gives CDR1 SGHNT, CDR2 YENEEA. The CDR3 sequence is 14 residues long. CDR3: CASSLGPSVPEQFF. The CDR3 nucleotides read TGTGCCAGCAGCTTAGGTCCTAGCGTGCCTGAGCAGTTCTTC.

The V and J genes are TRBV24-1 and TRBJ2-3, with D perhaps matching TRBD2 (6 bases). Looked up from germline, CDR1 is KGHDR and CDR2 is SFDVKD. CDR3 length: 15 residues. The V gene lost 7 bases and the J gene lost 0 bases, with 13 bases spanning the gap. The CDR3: CATSGGGSSTDTQYF. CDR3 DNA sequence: TGTGCCACCAGCGGAGGAGGGTCTAGCACAGATACGCAGTATTTT.

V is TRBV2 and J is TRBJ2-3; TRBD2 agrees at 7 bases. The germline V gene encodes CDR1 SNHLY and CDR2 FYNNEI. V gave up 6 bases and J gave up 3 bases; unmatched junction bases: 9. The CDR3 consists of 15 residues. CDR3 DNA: TGTGCCAGCAGCAGACAGAGAGCGGGGACAGATACGCAGTATTTT. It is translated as CASSRQRAGTDTQYF.

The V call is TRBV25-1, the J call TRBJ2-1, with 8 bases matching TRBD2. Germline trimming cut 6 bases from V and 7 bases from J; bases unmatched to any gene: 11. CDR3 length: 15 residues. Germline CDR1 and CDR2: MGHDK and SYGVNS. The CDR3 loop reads CASRTGGAERNEQFF. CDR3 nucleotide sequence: TGTGCCAGCAGAACCGGGGGGGCCGAACGTAATGAGCAGTTCTTC. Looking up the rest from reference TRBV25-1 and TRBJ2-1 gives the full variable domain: EADIYQTPRYLVIGTGKKITLECSQTMGHDKMYWYQQDPGMELHLIHYSYGVNSTEKGDLSSESTVSRIRTEHFPLTLESARPSHTSQYLCASRTGGAERNEQFFGPGTRLTVL.

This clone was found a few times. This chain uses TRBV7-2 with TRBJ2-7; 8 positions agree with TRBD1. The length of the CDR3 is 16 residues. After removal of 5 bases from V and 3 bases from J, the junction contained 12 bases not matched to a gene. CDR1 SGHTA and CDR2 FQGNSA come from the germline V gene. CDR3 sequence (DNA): TGTGCCAGCAGCCCCCAATCTACCGGGACAGGCTACGAGCAGTACTTC. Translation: CASSPQSTGTGYEQYF.

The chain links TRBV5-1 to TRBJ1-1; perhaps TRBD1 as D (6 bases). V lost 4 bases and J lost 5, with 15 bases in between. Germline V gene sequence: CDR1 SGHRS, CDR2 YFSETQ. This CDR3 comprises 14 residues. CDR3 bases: TGCGCCAGCAGCCCTTCCACAGGGAATACTGAAGCTTTCTTT. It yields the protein CASSPSTGNTEAFF.

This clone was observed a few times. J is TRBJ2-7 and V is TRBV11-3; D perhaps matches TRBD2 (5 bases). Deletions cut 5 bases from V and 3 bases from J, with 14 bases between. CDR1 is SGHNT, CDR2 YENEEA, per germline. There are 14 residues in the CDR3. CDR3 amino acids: CASSPEGMVYEQYF. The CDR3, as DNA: TGTGCCAGCAGCCCCGAGGGAATGGTCTACGAGCAGTACTTC.

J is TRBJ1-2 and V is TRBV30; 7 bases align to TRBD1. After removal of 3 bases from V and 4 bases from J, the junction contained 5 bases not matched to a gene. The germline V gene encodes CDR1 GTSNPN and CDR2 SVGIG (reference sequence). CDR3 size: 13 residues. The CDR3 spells CAWSPGTAYGYTF. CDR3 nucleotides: TGTGCCTGGAGCCCCGGGACAGCCTATGGCTACACCTTC.

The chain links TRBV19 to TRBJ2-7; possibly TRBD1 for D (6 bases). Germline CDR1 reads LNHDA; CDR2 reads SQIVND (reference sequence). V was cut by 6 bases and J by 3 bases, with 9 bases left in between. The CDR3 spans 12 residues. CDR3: CASSRGNYEQYF. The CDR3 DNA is TGTGCCAGTAGCAGGGGTAACTACGAGCAGTACTTC. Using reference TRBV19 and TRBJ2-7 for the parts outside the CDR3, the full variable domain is DGGITQSPKYLFRKEGQNVTLSCEQNLNHDAMYWYRQDPGQGLRLIYYSQIVNDFQKGDIAEGYSVSREKKESFPLTVTSAQKNPTAFYLCASSRGNYEQYFGPGTRLTVT.

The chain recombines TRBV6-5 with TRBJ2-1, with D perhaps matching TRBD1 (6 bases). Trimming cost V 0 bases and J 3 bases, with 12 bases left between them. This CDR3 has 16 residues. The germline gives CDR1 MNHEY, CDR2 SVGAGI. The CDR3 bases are TGTGCCAGCAGTTACTCCACAGGGTTAGACTACAATGAGCAGTTCTTC. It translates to CASSYSTGLDYNEQFF.

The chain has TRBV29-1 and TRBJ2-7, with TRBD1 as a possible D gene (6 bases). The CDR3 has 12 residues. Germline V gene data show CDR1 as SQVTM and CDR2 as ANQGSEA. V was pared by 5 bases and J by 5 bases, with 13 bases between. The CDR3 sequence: CSVRTGLDEQYF. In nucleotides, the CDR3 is TGCAGCGTTCGTACAGGGCTGGACGAGCAGTACTTC.

The CDR3 DNA is TGTGCCAGTAGTACGCCCGGGACAGGACACAACGTCCTGACTTTC. Its protein is CASSTPGTGHNVLTF. The chain has TRBV19 and TRBJ2-6, with 8 bases that match TRBD1. This CDR3 has 15 residues. Germline values: CDR1 LNHDA, CDR2 SQIVND (reference sequence). Trimming removed 4 bases from V and 9 bases from J; junction bases left unmatched: 8.

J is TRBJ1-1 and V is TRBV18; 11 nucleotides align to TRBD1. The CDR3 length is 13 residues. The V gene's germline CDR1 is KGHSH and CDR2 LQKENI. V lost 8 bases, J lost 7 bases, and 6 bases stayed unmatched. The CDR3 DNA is TGTGCCAGCACAGGACAGGGGGCTAATGAAGCTTTCTTT. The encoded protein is CASTGQGANEAFF.

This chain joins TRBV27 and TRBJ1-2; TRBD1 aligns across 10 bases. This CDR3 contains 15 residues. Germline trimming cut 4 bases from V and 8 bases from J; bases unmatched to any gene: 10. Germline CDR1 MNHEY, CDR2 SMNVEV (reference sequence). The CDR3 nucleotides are TGTGCCAGCAGTTCTCCGGGACAGGGGTCAGAAGGCTACACCTTC. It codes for CASSSPGQGSEGYTF.

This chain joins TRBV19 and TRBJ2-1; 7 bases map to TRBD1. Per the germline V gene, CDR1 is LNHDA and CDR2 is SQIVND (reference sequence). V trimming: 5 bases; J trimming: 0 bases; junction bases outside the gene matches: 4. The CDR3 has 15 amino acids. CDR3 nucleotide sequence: TGTGCCAGTAGTTCGACAGGGAGCTCCTACAATGAGCAGTTCTTC. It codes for CASSSTGSSYNEQFF.

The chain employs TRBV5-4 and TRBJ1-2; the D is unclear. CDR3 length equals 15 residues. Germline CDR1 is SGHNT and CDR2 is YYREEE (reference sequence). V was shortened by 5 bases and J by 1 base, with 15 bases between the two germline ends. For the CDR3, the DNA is TGTGCCAGCAGTCTTCGGTCCGCCCGTAACTATGGCTACACCTTC. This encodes CASSLRSARNYGYTF.

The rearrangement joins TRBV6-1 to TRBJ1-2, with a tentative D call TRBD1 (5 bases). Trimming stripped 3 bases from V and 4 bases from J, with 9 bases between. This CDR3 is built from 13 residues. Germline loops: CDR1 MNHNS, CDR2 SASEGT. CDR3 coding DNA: TGTGCCAGCAGTGAGGAGGGGTTCTATGGCTACACCTTC. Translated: CASSEEGFYGYTF.

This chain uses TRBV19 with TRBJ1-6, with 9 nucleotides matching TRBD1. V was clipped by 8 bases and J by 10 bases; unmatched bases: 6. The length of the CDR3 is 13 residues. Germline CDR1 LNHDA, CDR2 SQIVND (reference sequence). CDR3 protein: CASQDRGGSPLHF. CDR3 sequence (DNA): TGTGCCAGTCAGGACAGGGGAGGATCACCCCTCCACTTT.

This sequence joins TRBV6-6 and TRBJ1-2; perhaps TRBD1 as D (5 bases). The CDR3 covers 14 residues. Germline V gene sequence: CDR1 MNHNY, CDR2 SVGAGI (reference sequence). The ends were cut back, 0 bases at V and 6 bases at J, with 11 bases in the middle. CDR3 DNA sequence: TGTGCCAGCAGTTACTCGAAGCGGGACCATGGCTACACCTTC. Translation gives CASSYSKRDHGYTF.